This TCR beta chain was sequenced during a study of T cell repertoires in cytomegalovirus infection (dated by TCRdb to about 2019). In the study overall: Alongside well-studied HLA-B-restricted epitopes, the peptide stimulations were aimed at recently identified HLA-C-restricted CMV epitopes, whose presentation resists viral immunomodulation. Donor HLA type was relevant to the analysis, because carriage of CMV infection together with the matching HLA type was indicated by public TCR beta signatures.

Points on this clonotype: Its antigen remains undetermined. Base qualities are not provided; no much larger clone lies one nucleotide away.

The investigation overall reported the following: The ex vivo response was dominated by HLA-C-restricted CMV-specific TCR beta clonotypes, which also provided the single most frequent clonotype in two of eight donors. In both this cohort and an independent roughly 330-donor cohort, the cumulative frequency of public TCR beta family members distinguished carriers of CMV infection plus the relevant HLA type.

According to the study, the label for this sample's treatment or condition signals: in vitro stimulation with specific CMV peptide epitopes to enrich CMV-specific T cells. Data came from an Illumina HiSeq 1500. The public reads were quality trimmed at Q25 with fastp and then assembled into clones with MiXCR by TCRdb, keeping productive beta chains. Each CDR3 protein gets just one entry, which takes the most common genes and DNA from the rows behind it. This sample comprises about 900,000 distinct CDR3 sequences, roughly 30% of them detected only once. Around 15% of the sample is in the top ten clones. The CDR3 covers 14 residues, taking in both the cysteine and the phenylalanine. The DNA shown is the 42-base CDR3, in frame from base 1. The germline V gene (reference sequence) yields MNHEY for CDR1 and SMNVEV for CDR2. V drops 4 bases and J drops 2 bases, leaving 12 bases in between.

In this chain, TRBV27 is recombined with TRBJ2-7; the D segment may tentatively be TRBD1 or TRBD2, each giving 6 matched bases. The sample was cultured CD8+ T cells from PBMCs, taken from culture after CMV antigen stimulation. The TCR originated in a human donor in good health (CMV status not recorded). Some clones in this sample may be carry-over from other donors' samples. In nucleotide form, the sequence is TGTGCCAGCAGTTGGAGGGGGAGTCCCTACGAGCAGTACTTC. Its translation reads: CASSWRGSPYEQYF.